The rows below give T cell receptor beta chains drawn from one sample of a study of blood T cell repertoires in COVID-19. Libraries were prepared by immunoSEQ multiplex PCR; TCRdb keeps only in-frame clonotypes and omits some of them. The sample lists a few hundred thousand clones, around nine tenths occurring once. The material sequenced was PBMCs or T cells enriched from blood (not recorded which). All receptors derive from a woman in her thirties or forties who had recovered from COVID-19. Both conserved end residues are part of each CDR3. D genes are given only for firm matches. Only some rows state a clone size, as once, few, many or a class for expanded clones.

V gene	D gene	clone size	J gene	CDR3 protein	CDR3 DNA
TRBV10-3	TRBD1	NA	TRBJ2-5	CAISGQGVSETQYF	TGTGCCATCAGCGGACAGGGTGTATCAGAGACCCAGTACTTC
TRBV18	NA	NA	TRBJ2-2	CASSPVRENTGELFF	TGTGCCAGCTCACCAGTCCGGGAGAACACCGGGGAGCTGTTTTTT
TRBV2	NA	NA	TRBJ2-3	CASMPGTRLTDTQYF	TGTGCCAGCATGCCCGGGACTCGACTCACAGATACGCAGTATTTT
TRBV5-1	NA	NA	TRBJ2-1	CASSWWQGTSYNEQFF	TGCGCCAGCAGCTGGTGGCAGGGGACCTCCTACAATGAGCAGTTCTTC
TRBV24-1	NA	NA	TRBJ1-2	CATTDGAVGYTF	TGTGCCACCACCGATGGGGCAGTCGGCTACACCTTC
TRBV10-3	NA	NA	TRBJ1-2	CAISEDPVNYGYTF	TGTGCCATCAGTGAGGATCCGGTAAACTATGGCTACACCTTC
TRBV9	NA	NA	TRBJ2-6	CASSVGGLGANVLTF	TGTGCCAGCAGCGTAGGGGGCCTCGGGGCCAACGTCCTGACTTTC
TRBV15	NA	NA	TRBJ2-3	CATSSVTSRRGEQYF	TGTGCCACCAGCAGCGTCACTAGCCGGCGAGGGGAGCAGTATTTT
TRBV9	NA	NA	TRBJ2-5	CASSVEGQPGETQYF	TGTGCCAGCAGCGTAGAAGGCCAGCCCGGGGAGACCCAGTACTTC
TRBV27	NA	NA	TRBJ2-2	CASSLIFSGELFF	TGTGCCAGCAGTTTAATCTTCTCCGGGGAGCTGTTTTTT
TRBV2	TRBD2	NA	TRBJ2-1	CASIGGRGGGYNEQFF	TGTGCCAGCATTGGCGGGAGGGGAGGAGGCTACAATGAGCAGTTCTTC
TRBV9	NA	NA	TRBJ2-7	CASSVEGSSYEQYF	TGTGCCAGCAGCGTAGAAGGGAGCTCCTACGAGCAGTACTTC
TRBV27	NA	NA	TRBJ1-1	CASSSRTEKNTEAFF	TGTGCCAGCAGTTCCCGGACAGAGAAGAACACTGAAGCTTTCTTT
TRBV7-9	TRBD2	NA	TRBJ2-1	CASSWRTSGLGEQFF	TGTGCCAGCAGCTGGAGGACTAGCGGCCTCGGTGAGCAGTTCTTC
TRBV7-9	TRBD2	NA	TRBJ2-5	CASSLGWVAGDWETQYF	TGTGCCAGCAGCTTAGGTTGGGTAGCGGGAGATTGGGAGACCCAGTACTTC
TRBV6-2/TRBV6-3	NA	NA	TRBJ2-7	CASSYPREQYF	TGTGCCAGCAGTTACCCTAGGGAGCAGTACTTC
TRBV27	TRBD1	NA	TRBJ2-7	CASGRDRDYEQYF	TGTGCCAGCGGGCGAGACAGGGACTACGAGCAGTACTTC
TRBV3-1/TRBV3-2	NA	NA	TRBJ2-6	CASSQGDWGVASGANVLTF	TGTGCCAGCAGCCAAGGAGATTGGGGGGTTGCCTCTGGGGCCAACGTCCTGACTTTC
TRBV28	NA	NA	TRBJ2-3	CASSSPGGTDTQYF	TGTGCCAGCAGTTCACCCGGGGGCACAGATACGCAGTATTTT
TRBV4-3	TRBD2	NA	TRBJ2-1	CASSASGTYNEQFF	TGCGCCAGCAGCGCTAGCGGGACTTACAATGAGCAGTTCTTC
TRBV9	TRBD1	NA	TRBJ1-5	CASSLGQTSGPQHF	TGTGCCAGCAGCCTGGGACAGACCTCCGGGCCCCAGCATTTT
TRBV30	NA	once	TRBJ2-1	CAWSGPPRSYNEQFF	TGTGCCTGGAGTGGCCCGCCTAGGTCCTACAATGAGCAGTTCTTC
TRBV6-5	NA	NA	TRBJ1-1	CASSRRGVGGTEAFF	TGTGCCAGCAGTCGCCGAGGGGTAGGAGGGACTGAAGCTTTCTTT
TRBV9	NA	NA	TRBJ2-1	CASSASRGGNEQFF	TGTGCCAGCAGCGCCAGCAGAGGGGGCAATGAGCAGTTCTTC
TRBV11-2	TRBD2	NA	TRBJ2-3	CASSSRVAGGTDTQYF	TGTGCCAGCAGCTCAAGGGTTGCGGGGGGCACAGATACGCAGTATTTT
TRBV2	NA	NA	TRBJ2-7	CATSVVGAVYEQYF	TGTGCCACCTCCGTGGTGGGGGCGGTATACGAGCAGTACTTC
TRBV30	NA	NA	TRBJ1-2	CAWSIGEGYGYTF	TGTGCCTGGAGTATAGGGGAAGGCTATGGCTACACCTTC
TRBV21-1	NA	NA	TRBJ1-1	CASSTQQENTEAFF	TGTGCCAGCAGCACCCAACAGGAGAACACTGAAGCTTTCTTT
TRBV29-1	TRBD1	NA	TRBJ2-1	CSVEQGASHNEQFF	TGCAGCGTTGAACAGGGGGCTTCCCACAATGAGCAGTTCTTC
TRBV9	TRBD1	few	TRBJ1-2	CASSVEGRGVYGYTF	TGTGCCAGCAGCGTAGAGGGCAGGGGGGTATATGGCTACACCTTC
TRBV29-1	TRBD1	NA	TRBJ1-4	CSFGTGENEKLFF	TGCAGCTTTGGGACAGGGGAAAATGAAAAACTGTTTTTT
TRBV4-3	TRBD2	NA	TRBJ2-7	CASSQDGGEASYEQYF	TGCGCCAGCAGCCAAGATGGGGGGGAAGCGTCCTACGAGCAGTACTTC